Presented here are 25 T cell receptor beta chains from one specimen sequenced in a study of blood T cell repertoires in COVID-19. Repertoires were generated with immunoSEQ multiplex PCR, while TCRdb's copy carries only in-frame clones and drops some. Of 200,000 to 250,000 clones listed, 92% were seen once; the top ten hold under 1.5%. The sample taken for sequencing was peripheral blood. All receptors derive from a man between 25 and 39 years old with acute or convalescent COVID-19.

This clone was seen once. The CDR3 region has the DNA TGTGCCAGCAGGCCCGGGACAGATGGCTACACCTTC. This gives the protein CASRPGTDGYTF. The chain carries TRBV6-6 and TRBJ1-2; 7 bases match TRBD1. Trimming took 6 bases from V and 6 from J; bases not matched to a gene: 4. The germline V gene has CDR1 MNHNY and CDR2 SVGAGI (reference sequence). The CDR3 has 12 amino acids.

This sequence joins TRBV30 and TRBJ1-2; 7 bases align to TRBD1. V lost 5 bases to trimming and J lost 2 bases; unmatched junction nucleotides: 5. From germline, CDR1 is GTSNPN and CDR2 SVGIG (reference sequence). CDR3 size: 13 residues. The CDR3 here is CAWDRERNYGYTF. CDR3 nucleotides: TGTGCCTGGGACAGGGAGAGGAACTATGGCTACACCTTC.

The chain uses TRBV3-1 (or the pseudogene TRBV3-2) and TRBJ1-3; D unresolved. CDR1 and CDR2 (germline): LGHDT, YNNKEL (reference sequence). The CDR3 consists of 14 residues. Between the trimmed V and J ends, which lost 4 bases and 4 bases, there was a span of 11 bases. CDR3 in DNA: TGTGCCAGCAGCCTACGTGGGCAGGGAAACACCATATATTTT. Its translation is CASSLRGQGNTIYF.

The sample holds one count of this clone. The rearrangement links TRBV6-6 to TRBJ2-1, with a possible D match to TRBD1 (6 bases). The V end was cut by 2 bases, the J end by 6 bases, with 14 bases between. The V gene's germline CDR1 is MNHNY and CDR2 SVGAGI (reference sequence). The CDR3 covers 15 residues. For the CDR3, the DNA is TGTGCCAGCAGTTACGGCCAGGGGACCGCCAATGAGCAGTTCTTC. It codes for CASSYGQGTANEQFF.

The chain recombines TRBV27 with TRBJ1-3; possibly TRBD1 for D (5 bases). The CDR3 is 14 amino acids. Germline assignment: CDR1 MNHEY and CDR2 SMNVEV (reference sequence). The V and J ends lost 6 bases and 0 bases respectively, with 9 bases between them. CDR3 nucleotide sequence: TGTGCCAGCAGGCAGGGTATCTCTGGAAACACCATATATTTT. This encodes CASRQGISGNTIYF.

The chain uses TRBV6-5 and TRBJ1-4; D is possibly TRBD1 (6 bases). This CDR3 has 15 amino acids. Trimming removed 4 bases at V and 10 bases at J, with 19 bases between. The germline gives CDR1 MNHEY, CDR2 SVGAGI. DNA of the CDR3: TGTGCCAGCAGTTCCCGACAGGCCCCAATAGGAAAACTGTTTTTT. Amino acids: CASSSRQAPIGKLFF.

The genes are TRBV6-5 and TRBJ1-1; tentatively, D is TRBD1 (6 bases). The germline gives CDR1 MNHEY, CDR2 SVGAGI. Trimming took off 5 bases at V and 4 bases at J, with 17 bases between the two ends. The CDR3 loop spans 15 amino acids. The DNA of the CDR3 is TGTGCCAGCAGTCCCCTGCAGGGGTCAACCACTGAAGCTTTCTTT. Translating gives CASSPLQGSTTEAFF.

This chain uses TRBV7-9 with TRBJ2-2, with TRBD2 identical over 10 bases. Germline assignment: CDR1 SEHNR and CDR2 FQNEAQ (reference sequence). The CDR3 totals 17 residues. Trimming cost V 8 bases and J 0 bases; bases outside gene matches: 9. CDR3 region: CASGGLAEIANTGELFF. DNA for the CDR3: TGTGCCAGCGGAGGACTAGCGGAGATCGCGAACACCGGGGAGCTGTTTTTT.

As to this clone: The same CDR3 is also encoded by other DNA sequences in this sample. V is TRBV3-1 (or the pseudogene TRBV3-2) and J is TRBJ2-2; 11 nucleotides align to TRBD1. The CDR3 loop spans 16 amino acids. V lost 2 bases and J lost 5; bases outside the gene matches: 4. Germline CDR1 reads LGHDT; CDR2 reads YNNKEL (reference sequence). The CDR3 region has the DNA TGTGCCAGCAGCCAAAGGACAGGGGGCTGGACCGGGGAGCTGTTTTTT. As protein: CASSQRTGGWTGELFF.

This sequence joins TRBV19 and TRBJ1-1, with TRBD1 as a possible D gene (6 bases). The CDR3 runs 17 residues. Germline CDR1 is LNHDA and CDR2 is SQIVND (reference sequence). Trimming took 3 bases from V and 0 from J, leaving 17 bases between them. The CDR3 loop is CASSMGRGALLNTEAFF. In DNA, the CDR3 is TGTGCCAGTAGTATGGGCAGGGGCGCGTTACTGAACACTGAAGCTTTCTTT.

V gene TRBV27 combines with J gene TRBJ1-6; D unresolved. Germline values: CDR1 MNHEY, CDR2 SMNVEV (reference sequence). This CDR3 contains 14 residues. V gave up 8 bases and J gave up 7 bases, with 15 bases separating them. CDR3 DNA: TGTGCCAGCTGCGCGGGTGAATCCAATTCACCCCTCCACTTT. It yields the protein CASCAGESNSPLHF.

The chain recombines TRBV18 with TRBJ2-1; D is uncertain. From germline, CDR1 is KGHSH and CDR2 LQKENI. The CDR3 covers 15 residues. Trimming cost V 3 bases and J 10 bases, with 19 bases left between them. CDR3 protein: CASSPPLLSVWEQFF. CDR3 DNA sequence: TGTGCCAGCTCACCCCCCTTACTAAGCGTTTGGGAGCAGTTCTTC.

The rearrangement uses TRBV3-1 (or the pseudogene TRBV3-2) and TRBJ2-3; possibly TRBD2 for D (6 bases). The CDR3 sequence is 14 residues long. The germline V gene has CDR1 LGHDT and CDR2 YNNKEL (reference sequence). With 4 bases removed from V and 2 bases from J, the gap between germline ends came to 10 bases. For the CDR3, the DNA is TGTGCCAGCAGCCGGGGACTGGCCACAGATACGCAGTATTTT. It translates to CASSRGLATDTQYF.

The chain couples TRBV2 to TRBJ2-2; the match to TRBD2 covers 9 bases. The trim removed 4 bases at V and 4 bases at J, leaving 10 bases unmatched. Germline lookup yields CDR1 SNHLY and CDR2 FYNNEI. This CDR3 spans 17 amino acids. CDR3 DNA sequence: TGTGCCAGCAGTGTAACCGCGGGGGGGCGTATCACCGGGGAGCTGTTTTTT. It is translated as CASSVTAGGRITGELFF.

The rearrangement joins TRBV6-5 to TRBJ1-5; no clear D. The length of the CDR3 is 13 residues. Trimming left V 4 bases short and J 0 bases short, with 4 bases between. CDR1 is MNHEY and CDR2 is SVGAGI in the germline V gene. This CDR3 is CASSLDSNQPQHF. CDR3 in DNA: TGTGCCAGCAGTTTAGATAGCAATCAGCCCCAGCATTTT.

The CDR3 region is CASSRTDYGYTF. The CDR3 nucleotides are TGTGCCAGCAGTCGGACAGACTATGGCTACACCTTC. The chain links TRBV3-1 (or the pseudogene TRBV3-2) to TRBJ1-2; D perhaps matches TRBD1 (6 bases). The CDR3 contains 12 residues. V lost 6 bases and J 3 bases, leaving 8 bases between the germline ends. Germline loops: CDR1 LGHDT, CDR2 YNNKEL (reference sequence).

This clone has a handful of counts. The CDR3 sequence: CASTSGRAGPDTQYF. The CDR3 nucleotides are TGCGCCAGCACTAGTGGGAGGGCCGGTCCAGATACGCAGTATTTT. This rearrangement joins TRBV5-1 to TRBJ2-3, with 7 bases identical to TRBD2. Germline lookup yields CDR1 SGHRS and CDR2 YFSETQ. CDR3 length: 15 amino acids. Losses at the gene ends were 6 bases for V and 4 bases for J; bases not matched to a gene: 11.

V usage is TRBV30 and J usage is TRBJ2-1; 13 nucleotides line up with TRBD2. The CDR3 covers 13 residues. CDR1 and CDR2 (germline): GTSNPN, SVGIG (reference sequence). V lost 8 bases, J lost 15 bases, and 13 bases stayed unmatched. The CDR3: CAVTALAGGFRFF. The CDR3 coding sequence is TGTGCCGTCACGGCACTAGCGGGGGGGTTCCGGTTCTTC.

The genes are TRBV21-1 and TRBJ2-7; the DNA was not compared with TRBD1, the D call given in the table. TRBV21-1 counts as a pseudogene. The CDR3 sequence is 15 residues long. The CDR3 here is CASRLDPGHPYEQYF. CDR3 coding DNA: TGTGCCAGCAGACTCGATCCGGGACACCCTTACGAGCAGTACTTC.

V and J are TRBV5-5 and TRBJ2-7; 8 bases fit TRBD1. Germline CDR1 and CDR2: SGHKS and YYEKEE (reference sequence). J was trimmed by 3 bases and V by 3 bases; bases with no gene match: 8. This CDR3 comprises 15 residues. The CDR3 coding sequence is TGTGCCAGCAGCTCATCGATGGACAGGGTCTACGAGCAGTACTTC. It codes for CASSSSMDRVYEQYF.

V usage is TRBV27 and J usage is TRBJ2-1; 9 bases fit TRBD2. The CDR3 has 17 residues. V shed 6 bases and J 5 bases; nucleotides not matched to a gene: 14. Germline CDR1 and CDR2: MNHEY and SMNVEV (reference sequence). CDR3 nucleotides: TGTGCCAGCAGGCTTTACGAGCGGGAGGTCAGGGACAATGAGCAGTTCTTC. This codes for CASRLYEREVRDNEQFF.

The chain joins TRBV27 to TRBJ2-5; TRBD1 matches 10 bases. J gave up 5 bases and V 4 bases, and 10 bases lay outside the gene matches. Germline V lookup: CDR1 MNHEY, CDR2 SMNVEV (reference sequence). This CDR3 contains 16 residues. Here the CDR3 reads CASSSTGTGVTETQYF. The CDR3 nucleotides read TGTGCCAGCAGTTCCACCGGGACAGGGGTAACCGAGACCCAGTACTTC.

J is TRBJ2-7 and V is TRBV28; a possible D gene is TRBD2 (7 bases). Looked up from germline, CDR1 is MDHEN and CDR2 is SYDVKM. Trimming cost V 2 bases and J 5 bases, with 10 bases left between them. The CDR3 loop spans 13 amino acids. The CDR3 sequence: CASSLGGAHEQYF. The DNA for the CDR3 is TGTGCCAGCAGTTTAGGGGGGGCCCACGAGCAGTACTTC.

This clone was picked up one time. This rearrangement joins TRBV5-1 to TRBJ2-5, with 9 bases aligning to TRBD1. V was pared by 5 bases and J by 4 bases, with 6 bases of the junction left unmatched. Germline CDR1 and CDR2: SGHRS and YFSETQ. The CDR3 totals 14 residues. CDR3 region: CASSNRGHRETQYF. In DNA form, the CDR3 reads TGCGCCAGCAGTAACAGGGGGCACCGAGAGACCCAGTACTTC.

The CDR3 here is CASSLWRAGDSYEQYF. CDR3 bases: TGTGCCAGCAGTTTATGGAGAGCGGGGGATTCGTACGAGCAGTACTTC. The chain employs TRBV28 and TRBJ2-7, with 8 positions matching TRBD2. Losses at the gene ends were 0 bases for V and 4 bases for J; bases not matched to a gene: 8. This CDR3 is 16 amino acids long. The V gene's germline CDR1 is MDHEN and CDR2 SYDVKM. Based on the CDR3 plus reference TRBV28 and TRBJ2-7, the full variable domain is DVKVTQSSRYLVKRTGEKVFLECVQDMDHENMFWYRQDPGLGLRLIYFSYDVKMKEKGDIPEGYSVSREKKERFSLILESASTNQTSMYLCASSLWRAGDSYEQYFGPGTRLTVT.